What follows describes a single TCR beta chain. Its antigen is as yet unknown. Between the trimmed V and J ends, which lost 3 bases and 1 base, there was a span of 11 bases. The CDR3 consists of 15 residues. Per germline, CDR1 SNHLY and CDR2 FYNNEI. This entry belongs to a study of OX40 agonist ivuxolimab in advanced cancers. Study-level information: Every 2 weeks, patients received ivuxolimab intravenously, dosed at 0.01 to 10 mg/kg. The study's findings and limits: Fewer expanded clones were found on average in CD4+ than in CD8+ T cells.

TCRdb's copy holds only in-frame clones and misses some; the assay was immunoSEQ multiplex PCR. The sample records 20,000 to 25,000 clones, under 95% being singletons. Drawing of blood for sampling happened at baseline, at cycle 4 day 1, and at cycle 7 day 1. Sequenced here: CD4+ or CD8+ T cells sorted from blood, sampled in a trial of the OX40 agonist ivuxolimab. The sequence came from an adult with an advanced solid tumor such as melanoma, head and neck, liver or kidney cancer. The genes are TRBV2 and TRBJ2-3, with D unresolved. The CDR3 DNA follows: TGTGCCAGCAGTGATTTTGGGGTAGGCACAGATACGCAGTATTTT. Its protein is CASSDFGVGTDTQYF.